These 19 T cell receptor beta chains originate from one sample sequenced in a study of CD8 T cells in Susac syndrome. Roughly 0.45 to 1 ug RNA was reverse transcribed with random hexamers. A single record per CDR3 protein comes from TCRdb applying MiXCR to the immunoSEQ multiplex PCR reads. The sample has around 190,000 distinct CDR3 sequences; 95% are singletons. The sample taken for sequencing was CD8+ T cells from PBMCs. Receptor source: a human donor with multiple sclerosis.

The CDR3 is CASSEPPTRGGTMETQYF. The CDR3 nucleotides read TGTGCCAGCAGTGAACCTCCCACCCGGGGGGGCACAATGGAGACCCAGTACTTC. The chain links TRBV2 to TRBJ2-5; 8 bases align to TRBD2. Trimming cost V 2 bases and J 5 bases; bases outside gene matches: 16. The CDR3 totals 18 residues. CDR1 is SNHLY and CDR2 is FYNNEI in the germline V gene.

This chain links TRBV4-1 with TRBJ2-1; possible D gene TRBD2, 6 bases. Trimming took off 1 base at V and 9 bases at J, with 13 bases between the two ends. The length of the CDR3 is 14 residues. The germline V gene encodes CDR1 MGHRA and CDR2 YSYEKL. Here the CDR3 reads CASSQVREASEQFF. Here the CDR3 DNA reads TGCGCCAGCAGCCAAGTCAGGGAGGCTAGTGAGCAGTTCTTC.

The V gene is TRBV7-9, the J gene TRBJ2-1; 7 nucleotides align to TRBD1. V lost 3 bases, J lost 4 bases, and 3 bases stayed unmatched. The CDR3 is made up of 14 amino acids. Germline CDR1 and CDR2: SEHNR and FQNEAQ (reference sequence). This CDR3 is CASSLGDRYNEQFF. The CDR3, as DNA: TGTGCCAGCAGCTTGGGGGACAGATACAATGAGCAGTTCTTC.

This rearrangement joins TRBV9 to TRBJ1-1; maybe TRBD1 (5 bases). Trimming took 6 bases from V and 1 from J, leaving 10 bases between them. Looked up from germline, CDR1 is SGDLS and CDR2 is YYNGEE. The CDR3 has 13 residues. CDR3 region: CASKGEGNTEAFF. CDR3 DNA: TGTGCCAGCAAAGGGGAGGGGAACACTGAAGCTTTCTTT.

Points on this clonotype: The junction shows a germline mismatch at one end, possibly a read error. The chain uses TRBV4-1 and TRBJ2-3; tentatively, D is TRBD2 (5 bases). The CDR3 contains 16 residues. Germline V gene lookup returns CDR1 MGHRA and CDR2 YSYEKL. For the CDR3, the DNA is TGTGCCAGCAGCCCCAAACCTCGGGGATACACAGATACGCAGTATTTT. This sequence encodes CASSPKPRGYTDTQYF.

The rearrangement links TRBV12-3 or TRBV12-4 to TRBJ2-3, with D tentatively TRBD2 (6 bases). V dropped 3 bases and J dropped 4 bases, with 8 bases sitting between them. The CDR3 runs 13 residues. The CDR3 coding sequence is TGTGCCAGCAGTTTGACTAGTCCAGATACGCAGTATTTT. Its translation: CASSLTSPDTQYF.

This CDR3 is CASSPMGVGREQYF. CDR3 sequence (DNA): TGTGCCAGCAGCCCGATGGGTGTAGGTCGCGAGCAGTACTTC. The J gene is TRBJ2-7, the V gene TRBV3-1; D gene uncertain. Between the trimmed V and J ends, which lost 4 bases and 6 bases, there was a span of 16 bases. The CDR3 has 14 amino acids. Germline CDR1 reads LGHDT; CDR2 reads YNNKEL (reference sequence).

The V call is TRBV20-1, the J call TRBJ1-2; a possible D gene is TRBD1 (5 bases). The germline V gene encodes CDR1 DFQATT and CDR2 SNEGSKA (reference sequence). The CDR3 runs to 15 residues. Trimming removed 3 bases from V and 3 bases from J, with 17 bases in between. CDR3 loop: CSARRADSPDYGYTF. The CDR3 bases are TGCAGTGCTAGGAGGGCCGACAGTCCGGACTATGGCTACACCTTC.

J is TRBJ2-1 and V is TRBV23-1; TRBD2 agrees at 10 bases. TRBV23-1 is an ORF, and what it does is uncertain. Losses at the gene ends were 3 bases for V and 5 bases for J; bases not matched to a gene: 4. The CDR3 totals 15 residues. DNA of the CDR3: TGCGCCAGCAGTCAGGTTCTAGCGGGGGACAATGAGCAGTTCTTC. It yields the protein CASSQVLAGDNEQFF.

The J gene is TRBJ2-5, the V gene TRBV24-1; no definite D call. Trimming cost V 3 bases and J 2 bases, with 9 bases left between them. The CDR3 spans 14 residues. Germline loops: CDR1 KGHDR, CDR2 SFDVKD. The CDR3 protein is CATSDSGQQETQYF. The CDR3 DNA follows: TGTGCCACCAGTGATAGTGGGCAGCAAGAGACCCAGTACTTC.

The genes are TRBV28 and TRBJ2-2, with D possibly matching TRBD2 (6 bases). This CDR3 comprises 15 residues. The germline V gene encodes CDR1 MDHEN and CDR2 SYDVKM. V shed 5 bases and J shed 6 bases, with 16 bases lying between them. Here the CDR3 reads CASSPDYRGSGELFF. The CDR3, as DNA: TGTGCCAGCAGTCCGGACTATCGAGGATCCGGGGAGCTGTTTTTT.

The chain carries TRBV28 and TRBJ2-7; 9 bases line up with TRBD2. Germline CDR1 MDHEN, CDR2 SYDVKM. V lost 3 bases, J lost 6 bases, and 12 bases stayed unmatched. The CDR3 is 16 residues long. CDR3 DNA: TGTGCCAGCAGTTTGCGGGTAGCGGGAGAGGGAGGCGAGCAGTACTTC. This encodes CASSLRVAGEGGEQYF.

V is TRBV5-1 and J is TRBJ2-7; D ambiguous. The V end lost 3 bases, the J end lost 0 bases, and 13 bases lay between the germline ends. The CDR3 covers 15 residues. Germline-derived CDR1 and CDR2 are SGHRS and YFSETQ. CDR3 protein: CASSSTLMSSYEQYF. CDR3 coding DNA: TGCGCCAGCAGCTCGACACTAATGAGCTCCTACGAGCAGTACTTC.

The genes are TRBV29-1 and TRBJ1-2; D gene unclear. The length of the CDR3 is 10 residues. Germline CDR1 and CDR2: SQVTM and ANQGSEA. V was pared by 5 bases and J by 6 bases, with 7 bases between. CDR3 coding DNA: TGCAGCGTTCCGCTGGATGGCTACACCTTC. Amino acid sequence: CSVPLDGYTF.

The table lists this clonotype with a count of one. This chain links TRBV27 with TRBJ1-5, with 10 bases identical to TRBD1. This CDR3 region has 16 residues. Germline lookup yields CDR1 MNHEY and CDR2 SMNVEV (reference sequence). Trimming removed 2 bases from V and 4 bases from J; junction bases left unmatched: 5. The CDR3 protein is CASSLGGQGINQPQHF. The CDR3 coding sequence is TGTGCCAGCAGTTTAGGGGGACAGGGGATTAATCAGCCCCAGCATTTT.

V and J are TRBV9 and TRBJ2-1; 15 bases map to TRBD2. Trimming removed 3 bases from V and 10 bases from J; junction bases left unmatched: 5. The CDR3 consists of 15 residues. The germline gives CDR1 SGDLS, CDR2 YYNGEE. CDR3 sequence: CASSAGLAGGDEQFF. CDR3 nucleotide sequence: TGTGCCAGCAGCGCGGGACTAGCGGGAGGAGACGAGCAGTTCTTC.

This chain links TRBV12-3 or TRBV12-4 with TRBJ1-1; tentative D call: TRBD1 (5 bases). CDR3 length: 12 residues. V lost 6 bases and J lost 6, with 11 bases in between. In DNA form, the CDR3 reads TGTGCCAGCAGGCCCGGGGCACCTGAAGCTTTCTTT. This gives the protein CASRPGAPEAFF.

The chain uses TRBV27 and TRBJ2-3, with D perhaps matching TRBD2 (6 bases). Trimming took 3 bases from V and 1 from J, leaving 17 bases between them. The CDR3 runs to 17 residues. Germline V lookup: CDR1 MNHEY, CDR2 SMNVEV (reference sequence). The CDR3 region is CASSFLQSGGGTDTQYF. CDR3 DNA: TGTGCCAGCAGTTTTCTACAGAGCGGAGGGGGCACAGATACGCAGTATTTT.

The chain employs TRBV3-1 and TRBJ2-2; D perhaps matches TRBD1 (6 bases). Trimming took off 1 base at V and 2 bases at J, with 14 bases between the two ends. CDR3 length: 17 amino acids. In germline, CDR1 is LGHDT, CDR2 YNNKEL (reference sequence). CDR3: CASSQADRTTNTGELFF. The CDR3 DNA sequence: TGTGCCAGCAGCCAAGCCGACAGGACCACAAACACCGGGGAGCTGTTTTTT.